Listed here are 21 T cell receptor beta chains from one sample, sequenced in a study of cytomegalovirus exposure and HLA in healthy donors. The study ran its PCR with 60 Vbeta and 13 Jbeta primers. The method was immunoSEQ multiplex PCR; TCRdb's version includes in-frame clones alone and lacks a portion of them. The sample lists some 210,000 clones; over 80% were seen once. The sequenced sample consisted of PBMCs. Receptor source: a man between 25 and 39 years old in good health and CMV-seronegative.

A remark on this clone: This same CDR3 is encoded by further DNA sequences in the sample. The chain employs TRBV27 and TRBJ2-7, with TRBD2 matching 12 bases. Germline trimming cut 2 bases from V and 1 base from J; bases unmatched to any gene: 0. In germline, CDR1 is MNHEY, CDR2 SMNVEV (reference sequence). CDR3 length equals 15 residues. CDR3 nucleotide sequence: TGTGCCAGCAGTTTAGGACTAGCGGGATCCTACGAGCAGTACTTC. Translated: CASSLGLAGSYEQYF.

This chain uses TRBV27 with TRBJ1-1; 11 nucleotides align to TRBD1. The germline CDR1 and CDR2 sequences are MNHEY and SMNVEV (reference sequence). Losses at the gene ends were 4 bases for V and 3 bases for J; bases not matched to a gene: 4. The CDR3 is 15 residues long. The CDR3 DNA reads TGTGCCAGCAGTTCGCCGGACAGGGGGCACACTGAAGCTTTCTTT. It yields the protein CASSSPDRGHTEAFF.

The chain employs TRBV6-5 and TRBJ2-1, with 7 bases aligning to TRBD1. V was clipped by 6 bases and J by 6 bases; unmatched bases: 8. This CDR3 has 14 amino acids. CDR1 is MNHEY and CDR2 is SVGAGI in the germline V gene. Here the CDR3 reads CASRARGPVNEQFF. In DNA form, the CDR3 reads TGTGCCAGCAGAGCAAGGGGGCCAGTCAATGAGCAGTTCTTC.

CDR3 region: CASSPGTGRGYEQYF. CDR3 nucleotide sequence: TGCGCCAGCAGCCCGGGGACAGGGCGAGGCTACGAGCAGTACTTC. The chain is built from TRBV5-1 and TRBJ2-7; the match to TRBD1 covers 9 bases. Per the germline V gene, CDR1 is SGHRS and CDR2 is YFSETQ. This CDR3 region has 15 residues. V lost 4 bases to trimming and J lost 3 bases; unmatched junction nucleotides: 8.

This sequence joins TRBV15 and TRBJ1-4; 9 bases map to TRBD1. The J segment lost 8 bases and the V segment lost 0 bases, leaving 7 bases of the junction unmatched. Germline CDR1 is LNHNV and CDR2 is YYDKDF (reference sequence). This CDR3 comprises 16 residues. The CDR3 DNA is TGTGCCACCAGCAGAGATTTGGGGACAGGGCGCGAAAAACTGTTTTTT. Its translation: CATSRDLGTGREKLFF.

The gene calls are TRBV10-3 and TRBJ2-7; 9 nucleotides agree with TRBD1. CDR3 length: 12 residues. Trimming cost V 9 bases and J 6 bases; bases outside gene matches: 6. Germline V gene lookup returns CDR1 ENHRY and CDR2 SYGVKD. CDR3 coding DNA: TGTGCCATAGGGACAGGGATGGCCGAGCAGTACTTC. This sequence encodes CAIGTGMAEQYF.

CDR3 sequence (DNA): TGCGCCAGCAGCCAACAGACCGGGACAGGGTCGAGCGAGCAGTACTTC. Amino acids: CASSQQTGTGSSEQYF. V usage is TRBV4-3 and J usage is TRBJ2-5; TRBD1 matches at 9 bases. The DNA end is a closer match to TRBJ2-7, so the J assignment may be wrong. This CDR3 region has 16 residues. In germline, CDR1 is LGHNA, CDR2 YSLEER.

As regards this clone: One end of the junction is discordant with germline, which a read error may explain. The CDR3 DNA reads TGTTCCAGCAGCTTTAGCTCCTACGAGCAGTACTTC. Translating gives CSSSFSSYEQYF. The chain has TRBV7-9 and TRBJ2-7, with D unclear. The CDR3 contains 12 residues. CDR1 SEHNR and CDR2 FQNEAQ come from the germline V gene (reference sequence).

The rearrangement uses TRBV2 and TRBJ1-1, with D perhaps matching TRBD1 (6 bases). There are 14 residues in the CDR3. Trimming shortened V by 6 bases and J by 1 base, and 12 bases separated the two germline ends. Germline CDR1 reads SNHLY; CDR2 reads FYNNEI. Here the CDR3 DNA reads TGTGCCAGCAGCCTCAGGGGACAGAACACTGAAGCTTTCTTT. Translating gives CASSLRGQNTEAFF. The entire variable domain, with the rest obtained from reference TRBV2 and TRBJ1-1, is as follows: EPEVTQTPSHQVTQMGQEVILRCVPISNHLYFYWYRQILGQKVEFLVSFYNNEISEKSEIFDDQFSVERPDGSNFTLKIRSTKLEDSAMYFCASSLRGQNTEAFFGQGTRLTVV.

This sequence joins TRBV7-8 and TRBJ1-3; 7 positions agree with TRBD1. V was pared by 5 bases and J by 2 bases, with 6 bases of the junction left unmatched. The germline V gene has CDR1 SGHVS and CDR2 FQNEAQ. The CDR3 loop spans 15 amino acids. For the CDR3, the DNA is TGTGCCAGCAGCCCGAACACAGGGGCTGGAAACACCATATATTTT. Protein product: CASSPNTGAGNTIYF.

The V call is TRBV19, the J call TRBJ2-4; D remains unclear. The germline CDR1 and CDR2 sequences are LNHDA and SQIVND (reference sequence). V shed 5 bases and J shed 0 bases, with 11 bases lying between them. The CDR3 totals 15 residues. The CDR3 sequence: CASSPSRLAKNIQYF. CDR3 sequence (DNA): TGTGCCAGTAGTCCTAGTAGACTAGCCAAAAACATTCAGTACTTC.

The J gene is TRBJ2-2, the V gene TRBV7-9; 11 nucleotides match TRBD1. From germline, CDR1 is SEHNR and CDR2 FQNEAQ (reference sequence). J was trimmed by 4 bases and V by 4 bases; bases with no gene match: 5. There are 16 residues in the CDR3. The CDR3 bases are TGTGCCAGCAGCTCGGGACAGGGGGAAGGCACCGGGGAGCTGTTTTTT. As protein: CASSSGQGEGTGELFF.

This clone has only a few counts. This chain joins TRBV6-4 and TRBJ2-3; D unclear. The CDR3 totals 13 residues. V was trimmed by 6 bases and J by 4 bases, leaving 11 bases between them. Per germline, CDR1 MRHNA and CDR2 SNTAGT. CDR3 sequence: CASRGQNSDTQYF. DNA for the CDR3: TGTGCCAGCAGGGGCCAAAATTCAGATACGCAGTATTTT.

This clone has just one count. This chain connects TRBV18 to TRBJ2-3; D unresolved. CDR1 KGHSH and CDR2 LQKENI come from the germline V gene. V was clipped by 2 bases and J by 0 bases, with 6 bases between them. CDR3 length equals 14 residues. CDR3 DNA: TGTGCCAGCTCACCAGTCGGTAGCACAGATACGCAGTATTTT. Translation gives CASSPVGSTDTQYF.

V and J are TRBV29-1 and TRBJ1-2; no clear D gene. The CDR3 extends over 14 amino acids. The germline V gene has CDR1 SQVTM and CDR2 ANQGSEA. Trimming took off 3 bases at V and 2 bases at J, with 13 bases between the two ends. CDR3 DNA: TGCAGCGTTGAGAGGGCGGCGTTGAACTATGGCTACACCTTC. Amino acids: CSVERAALNYGYTF. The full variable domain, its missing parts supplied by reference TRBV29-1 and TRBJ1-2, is SAVISQKPSRDICQRGTSLTIQCQVDSQVTMMFWYRQQPGQSLTLIATANQGSEATYESGFVIDKFPISRPNLTFSTLTVSNMSPEDSSIYLCSVERAALNYGYTFGSGTRLTVV.

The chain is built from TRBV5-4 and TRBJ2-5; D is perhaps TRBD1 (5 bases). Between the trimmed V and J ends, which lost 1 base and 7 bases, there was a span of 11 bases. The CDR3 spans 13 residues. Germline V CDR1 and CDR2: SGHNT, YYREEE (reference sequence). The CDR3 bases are TGTGCCAGCAGCTTGCAGGGTATCAGGACCCAGTACTTC. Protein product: CASSLQGIRTQYF.

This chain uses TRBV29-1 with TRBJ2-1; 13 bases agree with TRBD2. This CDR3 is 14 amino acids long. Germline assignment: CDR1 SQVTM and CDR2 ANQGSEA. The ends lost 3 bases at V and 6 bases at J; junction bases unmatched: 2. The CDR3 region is CSVDGTSGVNEQFF. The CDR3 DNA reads TGCAGCGTTGACGGGACTAGCGGGGTCAATGAGCAGTTCTTC.

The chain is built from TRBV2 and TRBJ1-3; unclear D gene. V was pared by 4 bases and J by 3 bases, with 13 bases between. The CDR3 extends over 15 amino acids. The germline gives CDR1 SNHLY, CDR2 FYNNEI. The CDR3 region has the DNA TGTGCCAGCAGTGGACGGGAGAGAGGTGGAAACACCATATATTTT. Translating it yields CASSGRERGGNTIYF.

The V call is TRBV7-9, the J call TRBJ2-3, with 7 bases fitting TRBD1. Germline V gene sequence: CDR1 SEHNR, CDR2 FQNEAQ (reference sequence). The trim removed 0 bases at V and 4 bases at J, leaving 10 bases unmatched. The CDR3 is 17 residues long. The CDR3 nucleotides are TGTGCCAGCAGCTTAGCGCCGAGACAGGGACGCTCAGATACGCAGTATTTT. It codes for CASSLAPRQGRSDTQYF.

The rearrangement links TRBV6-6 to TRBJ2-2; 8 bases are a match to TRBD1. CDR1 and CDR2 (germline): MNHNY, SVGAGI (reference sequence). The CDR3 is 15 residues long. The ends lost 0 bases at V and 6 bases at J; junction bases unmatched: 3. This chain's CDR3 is CASSYSDRGPGELFF. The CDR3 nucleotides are TGTGCCAGCAGTTACTCAGACAGGGGTCCCGGGGAGCTGTTTTTT.

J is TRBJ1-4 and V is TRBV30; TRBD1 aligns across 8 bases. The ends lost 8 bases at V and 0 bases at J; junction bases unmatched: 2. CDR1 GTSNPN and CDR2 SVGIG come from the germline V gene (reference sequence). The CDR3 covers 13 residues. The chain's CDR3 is CAGQGTTNEKLFF. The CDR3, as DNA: TGTGCCGGACAGGGTACAACTAATGAAAAACTGTTTTTT.